This T cell receptor (beta chain) was found in a study of blood T cells in healthy people across ages. The CDR3 extends over 13 amino acids. Trimming removed 6 bases at V and 0 bases at J, with 9 bases between. From germline, CDR1 is DFQATT and CDR2 SNEGSKA (reference sequence). A sample-barcoded 5' primer and a J-beta primer mix were used in a second PCR of roughly 7 to 11 cycles. TCRdb used MiXCR to reprocess the 5' RACE reads, holding one entry per CDR3 protein. The sample carries 1,500,000 or so distinct CDR3 sequences, roughly 43% recorded once. A single count supports this clonotype. The chain links TRBV20-1 to TRBJ1-3, with D unresolved. The sequenced sample was blood. The origin of this receptor is a woman under 30 in good health. The CDR3 DNA sequence: TGCAGTGCAATCTGGGACTCTGGAAACACCATATATTTT. Translated, it gives CSAIWDSGNTIYF.